This TCR beta chain was profiled in a study of graft-versus-host responses after intestinal transplantation. On the study more broadly: Tacrolimus plus steroids were given to all recipients for about 3 years, preceded by anti-thymocyte globulin induction.

Study-wide results and caveats: Investigators detected GvH clones in recipient marrow, with some emerging earlier in ileum or blood.

The V end lost 2 bases, the J end lost 0 bases, and 14 bases lay between the germline ends. This CDR3 spans 16 amino acids. This clone was counted once. Its antigen remains unknown. Some clones are missing from TCRdb's copy, which holds only in-frame ones; the method was immunoSEQ multiplex PCR. The data show roughly 89,000 clones, roughly 92% seen once. The rearrangement links TRBV23-1 to TRBJ2-7; possibly TRBD1 for D (5 bases). TRBV23-1 qualifies as an ORF whose function is uncertain. Sequencing used unstimulated CD4+ T cells sorted from spleen or lymph node cells, obtained before intestinal transplant. The sequence was obtained from a human donor who received an intestinal transplant. The CDR3 DNA sequence: TGCGCCAGCAGTCAACGGCAAGGGGCCGGCTCCTACGAGCAGTACTTC. Translating gives CASSQRQGAGSYEQYF.